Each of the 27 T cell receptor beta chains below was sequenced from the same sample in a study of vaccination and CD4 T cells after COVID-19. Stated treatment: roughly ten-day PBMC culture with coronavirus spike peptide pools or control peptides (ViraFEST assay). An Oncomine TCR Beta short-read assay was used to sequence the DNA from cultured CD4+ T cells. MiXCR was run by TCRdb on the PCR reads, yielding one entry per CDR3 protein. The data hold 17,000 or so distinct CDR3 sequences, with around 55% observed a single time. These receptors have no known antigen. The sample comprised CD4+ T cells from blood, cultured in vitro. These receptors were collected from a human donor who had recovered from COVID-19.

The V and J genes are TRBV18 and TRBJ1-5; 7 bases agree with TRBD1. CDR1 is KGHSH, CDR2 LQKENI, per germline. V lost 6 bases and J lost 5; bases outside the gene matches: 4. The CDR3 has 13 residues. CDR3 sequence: CASSAGQDQPQHF. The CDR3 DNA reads TGTGCCAGCTCGGCCGGACAGGATCAGCCCCAGCATTTT.

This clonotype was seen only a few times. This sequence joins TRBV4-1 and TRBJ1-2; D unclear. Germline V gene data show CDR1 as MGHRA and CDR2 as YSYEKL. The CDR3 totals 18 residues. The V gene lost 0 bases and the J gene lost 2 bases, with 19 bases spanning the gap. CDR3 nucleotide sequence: TGCGCCAGCAGCCAAGATAATCAAGCCCACCTAAGAAACTATGGCTACACCTTC. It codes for CASSQDNQAHLRNYGYTF.

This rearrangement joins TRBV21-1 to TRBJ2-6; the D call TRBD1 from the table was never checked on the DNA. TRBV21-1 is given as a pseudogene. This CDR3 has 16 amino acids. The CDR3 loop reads CASSKGGTVGANVLTF. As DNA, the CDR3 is TGTGCCAGCAGCAAGGGAGGGACAGTTGGGGCCAACGTCCTGACTTTC.

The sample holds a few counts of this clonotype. The CDR3 DNA is TGTGCCTGGAGGGTAGCAGGAGGGCCCACAGATACGCAGTATTTT. Its protein is CAWRVAGGPTDTQYF. V usage is TRBV30 and J usage is TRBJ2-3; D is perhaps TRBD2 (6 bases). Germline V gene sequence: CDR1 GTSNPN, CDR2 SVGIG (reference sequence). The CDR3 is 15 amino acids. V was pared by 3 bases and J by 2 bases, with 15 bases between.

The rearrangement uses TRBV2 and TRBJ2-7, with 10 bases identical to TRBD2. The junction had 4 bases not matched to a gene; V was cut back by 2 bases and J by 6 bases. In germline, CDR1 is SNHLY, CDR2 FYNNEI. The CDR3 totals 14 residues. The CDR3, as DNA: TGTGCCAGCAGTGAAACTGGACTAGCGGCCGAGCAGTACTTC. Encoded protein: CASSETGLAAEQYF.

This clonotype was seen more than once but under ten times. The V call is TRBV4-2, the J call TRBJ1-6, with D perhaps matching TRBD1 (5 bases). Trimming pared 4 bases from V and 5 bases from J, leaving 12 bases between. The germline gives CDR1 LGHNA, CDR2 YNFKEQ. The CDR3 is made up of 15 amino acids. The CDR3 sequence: CASSLRELDNSPLHF. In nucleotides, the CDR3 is TGTGCCAGCAGCCTCAGGGAGTTGGATAATTCACCCCTCCACTTT.

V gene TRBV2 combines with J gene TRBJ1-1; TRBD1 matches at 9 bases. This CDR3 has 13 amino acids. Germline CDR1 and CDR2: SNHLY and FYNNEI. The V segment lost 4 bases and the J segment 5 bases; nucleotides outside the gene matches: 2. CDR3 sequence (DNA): TGTGCCAGCAGTGGACAGGGGGGAACTGAAGCTTTCTTT. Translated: CASSGQGGTEAFF.

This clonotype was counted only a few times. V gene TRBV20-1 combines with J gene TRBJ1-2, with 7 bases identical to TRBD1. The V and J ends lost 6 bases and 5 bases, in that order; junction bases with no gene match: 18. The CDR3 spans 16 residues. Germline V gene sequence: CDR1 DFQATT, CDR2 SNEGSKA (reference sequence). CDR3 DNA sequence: TGCAGTGCCATAGGGGTAGACAGGGATATTGGGTATGGCTACACCTTC. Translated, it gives CSAIGVDRDIGYGYTF.

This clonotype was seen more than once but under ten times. The CDR3 loop is CASSLVGGRSSYEQYF. CDR3 DNA: TGTGCCAGCAGCTTAGTAGGAGGGCGGAGCTCCTACGAGCAGTACTTC. The chain uses TRBV7-9 and TRBJ2-7, with TRBD2 as a possible D gene (6 bases). The V end lost 1 base, the J end lost 0 bases, and 13 bases lay between the germline ends. The V gene's germline CDR1 is SEHNR and CDR2 FQNEAQ (reference sequence). There are 16 residues in the CDR3.

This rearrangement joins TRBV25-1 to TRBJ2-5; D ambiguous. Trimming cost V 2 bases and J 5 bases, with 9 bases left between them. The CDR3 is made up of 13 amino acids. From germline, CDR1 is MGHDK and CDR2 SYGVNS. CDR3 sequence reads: CASSEGWWETQYF. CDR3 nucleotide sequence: TGTGCCAGCAGTGAAGGGTGGTGGGAGACCCAGTACTTC.

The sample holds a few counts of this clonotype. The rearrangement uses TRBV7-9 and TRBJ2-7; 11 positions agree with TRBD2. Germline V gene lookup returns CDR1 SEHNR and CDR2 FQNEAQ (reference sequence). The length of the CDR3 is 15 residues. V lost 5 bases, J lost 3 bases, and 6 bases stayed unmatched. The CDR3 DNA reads TGTGCCAGCAGCCCCCGACTAGCGGGACGCTACGAGCAGTACTTC. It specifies CASSPRLAGRYEQYF.

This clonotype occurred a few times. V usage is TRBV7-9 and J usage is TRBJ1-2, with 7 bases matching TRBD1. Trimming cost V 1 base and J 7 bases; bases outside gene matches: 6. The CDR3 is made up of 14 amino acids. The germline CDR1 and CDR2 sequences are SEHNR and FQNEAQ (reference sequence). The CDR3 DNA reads TGTGCCAGCAGCTTAGGAGACAGGGTCGGTGGCTACACCTTC. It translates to CASSLGDRVGGYTF.

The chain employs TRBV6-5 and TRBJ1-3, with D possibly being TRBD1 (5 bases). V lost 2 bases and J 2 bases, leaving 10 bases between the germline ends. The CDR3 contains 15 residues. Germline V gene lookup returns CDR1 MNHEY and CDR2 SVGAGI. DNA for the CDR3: TGTGCCAGCAGTTACGGGGCAGCAGCTGGAAACACCATATATTTT. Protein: CASSYGAAAGNTIYF.

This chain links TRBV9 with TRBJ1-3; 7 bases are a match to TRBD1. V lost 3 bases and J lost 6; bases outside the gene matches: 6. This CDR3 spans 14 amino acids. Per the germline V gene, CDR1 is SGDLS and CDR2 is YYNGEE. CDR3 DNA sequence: TGTGCCAGCAGCGGGGACAGTGGGGAAAACACCATATATTTT. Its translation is CASSGDSGENTIYF.

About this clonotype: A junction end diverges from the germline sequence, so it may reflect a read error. The CDR3 here is CVSSYSSDRHSYGYTF. The CDR3 DNA reads TGTGTCAGCAGTTACTCCTCGGACAGGCATTCCTATGGCTACACCTTC. The gene calls are TRBV6-2 or TRBV6-3 and TRBJ1-2; TRBD1 matches 7 bases. The length of the CDR3 is 16 residues. CDR1 MNHEY and CDR2 SVGEGT come from the germline V gene.

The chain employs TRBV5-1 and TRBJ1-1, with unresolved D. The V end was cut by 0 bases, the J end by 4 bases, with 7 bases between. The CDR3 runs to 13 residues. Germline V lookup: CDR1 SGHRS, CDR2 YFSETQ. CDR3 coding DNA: TGCGCCAGCAGCTTGGAGAGTCCCACTGAAGCTTTCTTT. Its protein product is CASSLESPTEAFF.

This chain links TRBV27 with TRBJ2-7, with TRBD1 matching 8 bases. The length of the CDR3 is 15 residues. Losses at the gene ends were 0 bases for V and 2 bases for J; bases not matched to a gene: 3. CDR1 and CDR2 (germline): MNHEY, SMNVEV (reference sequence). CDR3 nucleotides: TGTGCCAGCAGTTTATCTTGGACAGGGCCCTACGAGCAGTACTTC. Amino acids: CASSLSWTGPYEQYF.

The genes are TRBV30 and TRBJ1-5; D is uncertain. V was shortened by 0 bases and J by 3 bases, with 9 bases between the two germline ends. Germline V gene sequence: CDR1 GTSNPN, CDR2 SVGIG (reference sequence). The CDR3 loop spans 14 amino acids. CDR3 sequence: CAWSVGATNQPQHF. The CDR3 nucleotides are TGTGCCTGGAGTGTGGGCGCCACCAATCAGCCCCAGCATTTT.

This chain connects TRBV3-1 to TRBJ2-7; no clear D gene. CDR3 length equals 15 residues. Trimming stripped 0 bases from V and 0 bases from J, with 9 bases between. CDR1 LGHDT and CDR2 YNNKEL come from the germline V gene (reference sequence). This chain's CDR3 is CASSQEGWASYEQYF. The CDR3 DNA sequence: TGTGCCAGCAGCCAAGAGGGCTGGGCCTCCTACGAGCAGTACTTC.

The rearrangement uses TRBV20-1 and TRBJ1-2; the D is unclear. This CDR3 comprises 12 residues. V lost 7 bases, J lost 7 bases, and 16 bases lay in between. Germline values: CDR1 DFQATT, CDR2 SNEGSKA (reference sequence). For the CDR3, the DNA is TGCAGTGTCGGGCCAGAGCCGACTGGCTACACCTTC. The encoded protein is CSVGPEPTGYTF.

The CDR3 sequence: CASSFHNTGELFF. The CDR3 DNA reads as TGTGCCAGCAGCTTCCATAACACCGGGGAGCTGTTTTTT. The chain carries TRBV11-2 and TRBJ2-2; D remains ambiguous. The CDR3 has 13 amino acids. Germline-derived CDR1 and CDR2 are SGHAT and FQNNGV. V lost 3 bases and J lost 2, with 4 bases in between. Full variable domain (rest looked up from reference TRBV11-2 and TRBJ2-2): EAGVAQSPRYKIIEKRQSVAFWCNPISGHATLYWYQQILGQGPKLLIQFQNNGVVDDSQLPKDRFSAERLKGVDSTLKIQPAKLEDSAVYLCASSFHNTGELFFGEGSRLTVL.

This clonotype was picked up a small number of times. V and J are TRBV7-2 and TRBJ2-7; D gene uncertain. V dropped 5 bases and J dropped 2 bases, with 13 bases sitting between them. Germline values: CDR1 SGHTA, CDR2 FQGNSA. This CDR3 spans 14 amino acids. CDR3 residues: CASSQTLFTYEQYF. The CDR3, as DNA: TGTGCCAGCAGCCAGACTCTCTTCACCTACGAGCAGTACTTC.

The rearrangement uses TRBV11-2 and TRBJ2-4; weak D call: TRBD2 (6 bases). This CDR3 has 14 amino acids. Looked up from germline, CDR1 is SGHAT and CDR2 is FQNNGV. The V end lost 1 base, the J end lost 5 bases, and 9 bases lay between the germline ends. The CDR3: CASSLAGVQNIQYF. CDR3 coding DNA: TGTGCCAGCAGCTTAGCGGGAGTGCAAAACATTCAGTACTTC. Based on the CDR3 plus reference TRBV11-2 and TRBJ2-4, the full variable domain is EAGVAQSPRYKIIEKRQSVAFWCNPISGHATLYWYQQILGQGPKLLIQFQNNGVVDDSQLPKDRFSAERLKGVDSTLKIQPAKLEDSAVYLCASSLAGVQNIQYFGAGTRLSVL.

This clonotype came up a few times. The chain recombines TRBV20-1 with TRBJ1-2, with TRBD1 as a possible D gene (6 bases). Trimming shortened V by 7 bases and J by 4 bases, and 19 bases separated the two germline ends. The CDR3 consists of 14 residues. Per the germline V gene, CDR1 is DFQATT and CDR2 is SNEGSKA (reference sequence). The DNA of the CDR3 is TGCAGTGTCCTGGGGGCACCAAAGAGCTATGGCTACACCTTC. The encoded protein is CSVLGAPKSYGYTF.

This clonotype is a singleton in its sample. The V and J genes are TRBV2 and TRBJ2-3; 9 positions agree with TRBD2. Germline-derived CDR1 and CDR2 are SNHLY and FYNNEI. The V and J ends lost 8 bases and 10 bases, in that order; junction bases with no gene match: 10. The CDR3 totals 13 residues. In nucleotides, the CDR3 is TGTGCCAGCCAGCGGGAGGCTGACTTGGCGCAGTATTTT. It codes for CASQREADLAQYF.

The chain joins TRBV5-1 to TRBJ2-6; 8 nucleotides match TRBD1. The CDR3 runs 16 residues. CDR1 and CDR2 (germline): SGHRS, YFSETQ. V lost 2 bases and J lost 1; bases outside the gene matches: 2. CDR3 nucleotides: TGCGCCAGCAGCTTAACAGGGGGGTCTGGGGCCAACGTCCTGACTTTC. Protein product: CASSLTGGSGANVLTF. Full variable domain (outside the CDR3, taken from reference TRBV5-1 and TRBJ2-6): KAGVTQTPRYLIKTRGQQVTLSCSPISGHRSVSWYQQTPGQGLQFLFEYFSETQRNKGNFPGRFSGRQFSNSRSEMNVSTLELGDSALYLCASSLTGGSGANVLTFGAGSRLTVL.

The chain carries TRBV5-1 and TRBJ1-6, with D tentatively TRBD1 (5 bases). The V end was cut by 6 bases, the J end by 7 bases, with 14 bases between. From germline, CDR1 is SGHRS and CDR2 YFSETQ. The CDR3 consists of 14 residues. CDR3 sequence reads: CASKGVGGNSPLHF. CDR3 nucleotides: TGCGCCAGCAAGGGAGTCGGGGGGAATTCACCCCTCCACTTT.